Following are 19 T cell receptor beta chains from one sample sequenced in a study of blood T cell repertoires in COVID-19. Generated by immunoSEQ multiplex PCR, the TCRdb table keeps only in-frame clones and is missing some. Of under 200,000 clones detected, around 82% appear once; the ten largest clones hold approximately 1.1%. Sequencing was performed on peripheral blood. The source is a man between 60 and 75 years old who had recovered from COVID-19.

This chain connects TRBV7-3 to TRBJ2-6; the match to TRBD2 covers 8 bases. This CDR3 is 17 amino acids long. CDR1 is SGHTA and CDR2 is FQGTGA in the germline V gene. Germline trimming cut 5 bases from V and 3 bases from J; bases unmatched to any gene: 9. CDR3 protein: CASSPSGGRDGANVLTF. CDR3 sequence (DNA): TGTGCCAGCAGCCCCTCGGGGGGGCGAGATGGGGCCAACGTCCTGACTTTC.

The chain has TRBV21-1 and TRBJ2-5; the listed D gene, TRBD1, was not tested against the DNA. TRBV21-1 is assigned pseudogene status. The CDR3 spans 18 residues. This CDR3 reads CASSKISRDPRGQETQYF. DNA for the CDR3: TGTGCCAGCAGCAAAATTTCCAGGGATCCTAGGGGGCAAGAGACCCAGTACTTC.

The chain links TRBV5-1 to TRBJ1-2; perhaps TRBD1 as D (6 bases). The CDR3 loop spans 15 amino acids. The V gene's germline CDR1 is SGHRS and CDR2 YFSETQ. The ends were cut back, 4 bases at V and 5 bases at J, with 18 bases in the middle. The CDR3 loop reads CASSPGTSLSYGYTF. The CDR3 DNA reads TGCGCCAGCAGCCCCGGGACATCACTCTCTTATGGCTACACCTTC.

Only one count was recorded for this clone. The chain is built from TRBV7-8 and TRBJ2-7; tentatively, D is TRBD1 (5 bases). V was trimmed by 5 bases and J by 5 bases, leaving 16 bases between them. Per germline, CDR1 SGHVS and CDR2 FQNEAQ. The CDR3 covers 14 residues. CDR3 DNA sequence: TGTGCCAGCAGCACGGCCCTAGACAGAAACGAGCAGTACTTC. As protein: CASSTALDRNEQYF.

The chain joins TRBV7-2 to TRBJ2-1, with TRBD2 matching over 12 bases. Germline loops: CDR1 SGHTA, CDR2 FQGNSA. V lost 1 base, J lost 4 bases, and 2 bases stayed unmatched. This CDR3 contains 16 residues. Here the CDR3 reads CASSLDGTSGYNEQFF. The DNA for the CDR3 is TGTGCCAGCAGCTTAGACGGGACTAGCGGGTACAATGAGCAGTTCTTC.

This clone was observed once. The J gene is TRBJ2-7, the V gene TRBV6-5; no clear D gene. Germline CDR1 reads MNHEY; CDR2 reads SVGAGI. The germline V and J ends were trimmed by 6 bases and 7 bases, with 16 bases remaining between them. The CDR3 has 13 amino acids. CDR3 in amino acids: CASSRSPRSEQYF. CDR3 nucleotides: TGTGCCAGCAGCCGGTCTCCGAGGAGTGAGCAGTACTTC.

The CDR3 DNA reads TGTGCCAGCAGCACCGGGACAGGCAATCAGCCCCAGCATTTT. Its protein product is CASSTGTGNQPQHF. The chain joins TRBV7-8 to TRBJ1-5, with 7 bases aligning to TRBD1. After removal of 5 bases from V and 2 bases from J, the junction contained 3 bases not matched to a gene. The germline CDR1 and CDR2 sequences are SGHVS and FQNEAQ. CDR3 length: 14 amino acids.

V is TRBV6-6 and J is TRBJ1-3; 10 bases agree with TRBD1. The germline V gene encodes CDR1 MNHNY and CDR2 SVGAGI (reference sequence). The CDR3 is made up of 16 amino acids. V shed 8 bases, J shed 1 base, and the junction held 8 bases outside the gene matches. The CDR3 DNA sequence: TGTGCCAGCCTCCGGGACAGGGGAAGTTCTGGAAACACCATATATTTT. This encodes CASLRDRGSSGNTIYF.

The J gene is TRBJ2-3, the V gene TRBV28, with 8 bases aligning to TRBD1. The CDR3 loop spans 19 amino acids. Germline values: CDR1 MDHEN, CDR2 SYDVKM. Unmatched junction bases numbered 17, after V lost 6 bases and J lost 0 bases. CDR3 sequence (DNA): TGTGCCAGCAGGCCCGGACAGGGAGCCCCACATACTAGCACAGATACGCAGTATTTT. Amino acids: CASRPGQGAPHTSTDTQYF.

This chain connects TRBV30 to TRBJ2-7; D unclear. The germline V gene encodes CDR1 GTSNPN and CDR2 SVGIG (reference sequence). The CDR3 covers 13 residues. V was trimmed by 1 base and J by 0 bases, leaving 7 bases between them. CDR3 protein: CAWSGLVSYEQYF. Written as DNA, the CDR3 is TGTGCCTGGAGTGGTCTAGTCTCCTACGAGCAGTACTTC.

The CDR3 DNA follows: TGTGCCAGCAGCCCTCGGGAGGGGCGGGCTGGAAACACCATATATTTT. It specifies CASSPREGRAGNTIYF. This chain uses TRBV4-2 with TRBJ1-3, with a weak D call TRBD1 (5 bases). CDR3 size: 16 residues. The V end lost 4 bases, the J end lost 2 bases, and 15 bases lay between the germline ends. Germline assignment: CDR1 LGHNA and CDR2 YNFKEQ.

This chain joins TRBV2 and TRBJ1-1, with TRBD1 matching 7 bases. The CDR3 extends over 13 amino acids. Germline CDR1 is SNHLY and CDR2 is FYNNEI. The V and J ends lost 0 bases and 6 bases, in that order; junction bases with no gene match: 1. The CDR3, as DNA: TGTGCCAGCAGTGAAGCAGGGGGCTCTGAAGCTTTCTTT. Translating it yields CASSEAGGSEAFF.

This chain uses TRBV5-8 with TRBJ2-7; TRBD2 might be the D (5 bases). Germline CDR1 and CDR2: SGHTS and YDEGEE. Between the trimmed V and J ends, which lost 2 bases and 6 bases, there was a span of 12 bases. The CDR3 runs to 13 residues. CDR3 in amino acids: CASSFRGSAEQYF. CDR3 in DNA: TGTGCCAGCAGCTTCCGTGGTAGCGCCGAGCAGTACTTC.

The genes are TRBV28 and TRBJ1-6, with 8 bases lining up with TRBD1. The CDR3 is 12 residues long. The germline V gene encodes CDR1 MDHEN and CDR2 SYDVKM. The trim removed 6 bases at V and 10 bases at J, leaving 2 bases unmatched. The CDR3 protein is CASSPGGSPLHF. In DNA, the CDR3 is TGTGCCAGCAGCCCAGGGGGCTCACCCCTCCACTTT.

The rearrangement joins TRBV24-1 to TRBJ1-3; D call uncertain. Germline V gene sequence: CDR1 KGHDR, CDR2 SFDVKD. This CDR3 comprises 14 residues. With 4 bases removed from V and 1 base from J, the gap between germline ends came to 7 bases. The CDR3 sequence: CATSDGISGNTIYF. The CDR3 DNA follows: TGTGCCACCAGTGACGGGATTTCTGGAAACACCATATATTTT.

This chain connects TRBV5-4 to TRBJ2-1, with 9 positions matching TRBD1. After removal of 4 bases from V and 4 bases from J, the junction contained 6 bases not matched to a gene. The CDR3 is 15 amino acids. Germline V CDR1 and CDR2: SGHNT, YYREEE (reference sequence). CDR3 amino acids: CASSQQGALYNEQFF. DNA for the CDR3: TGTGCCAGCAGCCAACAGGGGGCCCTGTACAATGAGCAGTTCTTC. The whole variable domain, filled in from reference TRBV5-4 and TRBJ2-1, reads ETGVTQSPTHLIKTRGQQVTLRCSSQSGHNTVSWYQQALGQGPQFIFQYYREEENGRGNFPPRFSGLQFPNYSSELNVNALELDDSALYLCASSQQGALYNEQFFGPGTRLTVL.

This clone appeared a few times. The V call is TRBV11-1, the J call TRBJ2-3, with a tentative D call TRBD2 (7 bases). Germline V gives CDR1 SGHAT, CDR2 FQDESV (reference sequence). Deletions cut 5 bases from V and 8 bases from J, with 20 bases between. The CDR3 is made up of 15 amino acids. The DNA of the CDR3 is TGTGCCAGCAGCCCTACCGCGGGGGCCTCAGGTACGCAGTATTTT. Amino acids: CASSPTAGASGTQYF.

The chain couples TRBV5-6 to TRBJ2-7, with D unresolved. Trimming removed 3 bases at V and 7 bases at J, with 11 bases between. The CDR3 is 12 amino acids. Germline values: CDR1 SGHDT, CDR2 YYEEEE. DNA of the CDR3: TGTGCCAGCAGCTCCGCCTCGGTGGAGCAGTACTTC. This encodes CASSSASVEQYF.

This chain joins TRBV27 and TRBJ2-7; TRBD1 matches at 12 bases. CDR3 length equals 16 residues. Trimming removed 2 bases from V and 5 bases from J; junction bases left unmatched: 7. Germline CDR1 MNHEY, CDR2 SMNVEV (reference sequence). The CDR3 nucleotides are TGTGCCAGCAGTTTAGGGACAGGGGGCGCGTTGGACGAGCAGTACTTC. As protein: CASSLGTGGALDEQYF.